This TCR beta chain was sequenced in a study of cytomegalovirus exposure and HLA in healthy donors. The PCR used 60 Vbeta and 13 Jbeta primers. The repertoire was sequenced with immunoSEQ multiplex PCR; TCRdb's copy has only in-frame clones and lacks some. The table includes some 200,000 clones, about 83% detected once. CDR1 is LGHNA, CDR2 YSLEER, per germline. This CDR3 spans 17 amino acids. V shed 0 bases and J shed 0 bases, with 12 bases lying between them. The J gene is TRBJ1-5, the V gene TRBV4-3, with a tentative D call TRBD1 (6 bases). The sequenced sample was PBMCs. This TCR came from a girl between 5 and 17 years old in good health and CMV-seronegative. The CDR3 DNA follows: TGCGCCAGCAGCCAAGATTGGCCAGGGGATAGCAATCAGCCCCAGCATTTT. The encoded protein is CASSQDWPGDSNQPQHF.